Presented here are 24 T cell receptor beta chains from one specimen sequenced in a study of blood T cell repertoires in COVID-19. TCRdb keeps only in-frame clones here, not all; method: immunoSEQ multiplex PCR. The sample has approximately 210,000 clones, approximately 80% seen once. Sequenced material: PBMCs or T cells enriched from blood (not recorded which). These TCRs come from a man aged 30 to 45 with acute COVID-19.

V and J are TRBV6-5 and TRBJ1-5; TRBD1 matches at 8 bases. The germline V gene encodes CDR1 MNHEY and CDR2 SVGAGI. V lost 6 bases and J lost 5; bases outside the gene matches: 9. This CDR3 is 15 amino acids long. The CDR3 DNA follows: TGTGCCAGCAGCCCGCGATACAGGGGGGATCAGCCCCAGCATTTT. Translating gives CASSPRYRGDQPQHF.

The V and J genes are TRBV11-2 and TRBJ2-7; D may be TRBD1 (5 bases). The V end lost 1 base, the J end lost 3 bases, and 7 bases lay between the germline ends. Germline V gene data show CDR1 as SGHAT and CDR2 as FQNNGV. This CDR3 spans 13 amino acids. CDR3 nucleotides: TGTGCCAGCAGCTTAGGGACACACTACGAGCAGTACTTC. The encoded protein is CASSLGTHYEQYF. Full variable domain (rest looked up from reference TRBV11-2 and TRBJ2-7): EAGVAQSPRYKIIEKRQSVAFWCNPISGHATLYWYQQILGQGPKLLIQFQNNGVVDDSQLPKDRFSAERLKGVDSTLKIQPAKLEDSAVYLCASSLGTHYEQYFGPGTRLTVT.

This chain joins TRBV6-4 and TRBJ1-2; TRBD1 aligns across 9 bases. V lost 0 bases, J lost 5 bases, and 13 bases stayed unmatched. The germline CDR1 and CDR2 sequences are MRHNA and SNTAGT. This CDR3 spans 18 amino acids. Here the CDR3 reads CASSDSFRTGTGPYGYTF. CDR3 coding DNA: TGTGCCAGCAGTGACTCCTTCAGAACCGGGACAGGGCCTTATGGCTACACCTTC.

J is TRBJ1-2 and V is TRBV6-5, with TRBD1 matching 11 bases. Looked up from germline, CDR1 is MNHEY and CDR2 is SVGAGI. The CDR3 is made up of 14 amino acids. The ends lost 1 base at V and 5 bases at J; junction bases unmatched: 0. CDR3 DNA: TGTGCCAGCAGTTACTGGGACAGGGGGTATGGCTACACCTTC. Translated, it gives CASSYWDRGYGYTF.

This clone has only a few counts. The DNA of the CDR3 is TGTGCCAGCAGCCAAGATCCCCTATTCGGGGGTTATGGCTACACCTTC. This sequence encodes CASSQDPLFGGYGYTF. This chain links TRBV3-1 (or the pseudogene TRBV3-2) with TRBJ1-2; a weak D match, TRBD1 (5 bases). The CDR3 has 16 residues. Germline V CDR1 and CDR2: LGHDT, YNNKEL (reference sequence). V gave up 0 bases and J gave up 5 bases, with 16 bases separating them.

The V and J genes are TRBV19 and TRBJ1-2; D possibly corresponds to TRBD1 (5 bases). Germline V gene lookup returns CDR1 LNHDA and CDR2 SQIVND (reference sequence). The CDR3 loop spans 15 amino acids. V lost 7 bases and J lost 4, with 19 bases in between. The CDR3: CASIQGGLQSYGYTF. The CDR3 DNA sequence: TGTGCCAGTATCCAGGGAGGGCTCCAAAGCTATGGCTACACCTTC.

The rearrangement joins TRBV12-3 or TRBV12-4 to TRBJ2-1, with TRBD2 identical over 7 bases. This CDR3 has 12 residues. V shed 3 bases, J shed 9 bases, and the junction held 2 bases outside the gene matches. The CDR3 spells CASSLGGVEQFF. For the CDR3, the DNA is TGTGCCAGCAGTTTGGGAGGGGTTGAGCAGTTCTTC.

CDR3 bases: TGTGCCAGCAGTTCACAGGGGGCTAACTACAATGAGCAGTTCTTC. Translating gives CASSSQGANYNEQFF. The gene calls are TRBV27 and TRBJ2-1; 9 bases match TRBD1. The trim removed 4 bases at V and 3 bases at J, leaving 4 bases unmatched. Germline V gene sequence: CDR1 MNHEY, CDR2 SMNVEV (reference sequence). This CDR3 region has 15 residues.

This chain connects TRBV5-4 to TRBJ2-7; weak D call: TRBD1 (5 bases). CDR3 length: 14 residues. The germline gives CDR1 SGHNT, CDR2 YYREEE (reference sequence). The ends were cut back, 4 bases at V and 3 bases at J, with 14 bases in the middle. CDR3 nucleotides: TGTGCCAGCAGCACCCGGTTCGACAGCTACGAGCAGTACTTC. Its protein is CASSTRFDSYEQYF. Drawing the rest from reference TRBV5-4 and TRBJ2-7, the complete variable domain is ETGVTQSPTHLIKTRGQQVTLRCSSQSGHNTVSWYQQALGQGPQFIFQYYREEENGRGNFPPRFSGLQFPNYSSELNVNALELDDSALYLCASSTRFDSYEQYFGPGTRLTVT.

In this sample, this clone turned up a few times. CDR3 protein: CASSFGQPPNTEAFF. Written as DNA, the CDR3 is TGTGCCAGCAGCTTTGGACAGCCCCCGAACACTGAAGCTTTCTTT. V usage is TRBV5-4 and J usage is TRBJ1-1, with TRBD1 as a possible D gene (6 bases). The CDR3 loop spans 15 amino acids. Trimming left V 2 bases short and J 1 base short, with 12 bases between. Germline values: CDR1 SGHNT, CDR2 YYREEE (reference sequence).

This clone was observed a few times. Here the CDR3 reads CASSQVAGGQQYF. The CDR3 DNA is TGTGCCAGCAGCCAAGTAGCAGGGGGACAGCAGTATTTT. The chain combines TRBV3-1 (or the pseudogene TRBV3-2) with TRBJ2-3; 7 nucleotides agree with TRBD1. CDR1 is LGHDT, CDR2 YNNKEL, per germline (reference sequence). V dropped 1 base and J dropped 11; count of bases not matched to a gene: 6. The CDR3 has 13 amino acids.

J is TRBJ2-7 and V is TRBV12-3 or TRBV12-4; tentative D call: TRBD2 (5 bases). This CDR3 has 13 amino acids. V was cut by 3 bases and J by 7 bases, with 13 bases left in between. The CDR3 spells CASSFVEGQEQYF. DNA for the CDR3: TGTGCCAGCAGTTTTGTCGAGGGTCAAGAGCAGTACTTC.

The J gene is TRBJ2-3, the V gene TRBV5-5; maybe TRBD1 (5 bases). Trimming removed 3 bases at V and 4 bases at J, with 15 bases between. CDR3 size: 15 residues. The V gene's germline CDR1 is SGHKS and CDR2 YYEKEE (reference sequence). The CDR3 DNA reads as TGTGCCAGCAGCTCTGGACCAGGGAATTCAGATACGCAGTATTTT. Protein product: CASSSGPGNSDTQYF.

J is TRBJ2-6 and V is TRBV30, with 12 bases that match TRBD2. After removal of 5 bases from V and 1 base from J, the junction contained 0 bases not matched to a gene. The germline V gene has CDR1 GTSNPN and CDR2 SVGIG (reference sequence). The CDR3 consists of 15 residues. The CDR3 reads CAWGLAGSGANVLTF. The CDR3 DNA sequence: TGTGCCTGGGGACTAGCGGGGTCTGGGGCCAACGTCCTGACTTTC.

CDR3 sequence reads: CASSLSKTQYF. The CDR3 DNA sequence: TGTGCCAGCAGCTTGTCCAAGACCCAGTACTTC. The chain links TRBV5-5 to TRBJ2-5; D call uncertain. Looked up from germline, CDR1 is SGHKS and CDR2 is YYEKEE (reference sequence). The CDR3 length is 11 residues. V shed 1 base and J shed 6 bases, with 4 bases lying between them.

Concerning this clone: The same CDR3 arises from other DNA sequences in this sample as well. The V call is TRBV3-1 (or the pseudogene TRBV3-2), the J call TRBJ1-5; D might be TRBD1 (6 bases). This CDR3 contains 16 residues. V was pared by 1 base and J by 0 bases, with 10 bases between. CDR1 is LGHDT and CDR2 is YNNKEL in the germline V gene (reference sequence). CDR3 protein: CASSQGTANSNQPQHF. The DNA for the CDR3 is TGTGCCAGCAGCCAAGGGACAGCGAATAGCAATCAGCCCCAGCATTTT.

This chain links TRBV6-4 with TRBJ1-2; D is ambiguous. Trimming shortened V by 0 bases and J by 4 bases, and 12 bases separated the two germline ends. The CDR3 runs 15 residues. Germline CDR1 MRHNA, CDR2 SNTAGT. In nucleotides, the CDR3 is TGTGCCAGCAGTGACTCGGTGAACTCCGGCTATGGCTACACCTTC. It is translated as CASSDSVNSGYGYTF.

This rearrangement joins TRBV3-1 (or the pseudogene TRBV3-2) to TRBJ2-7, with D hard to call. V dropped 0 bases and J dropped 2 bases, with 8 bases sitting between them. Germline V gives CDR1 LGHDT, CDR2 YNNKEL (reference sequence). The CDR3 covers 14 residues. This CDR3 is CASSQDHGAYEQYF. The CDR3 nucleotides are TGTGCCAGCAGCCAAGACCACGGAGCCTACGAGCAGTACTTC.

The chain is built from TRBV27 and TRBJ2-3; 7 positions match TRBD2. The CDR3 length is 16 residues. CDR1 MNHEY and CDR2 SMNVEV come from the germline V gene (reference sequence). V lost 6 bases to trimming and J lost 3 bases; unmatched junction nucleotides: 12. In DNA form, the CDR3 reads TGTGCCAGCAGGGCTTCTAGCGGATTAAGGACAGATACGCAGTATTTT. Its protein product is CASRASSGLRTDTQYF.

CDR3 nucleotides: TGTGCCAGCAGTTTCGGGGGTGAAGCTTTCTTT. Its protein is CASSFGGEAFF. The chain joins TRBV12-3 or TRBV12-4 to TRBJ1-1; a weak D match, TRBD1 (5 bases). There are 11 residues in the CDR3. V lost 3 bases and J 7 bases, leaving 6 bases between the germline ends.

The chain has TRBV2 and TRBJ1-2, with 8 positions matching TRBD1. The CDR3 runs to 15 residues. After removal of 6 bases from V and 10 bases from J, the junction contained 16 bases not matched to a gene. Germline V gene sequence: CDR1 SNHLY, CDR2 FYNNEI. CDR3 nucleotides: TGTGCCAGCAGCGAGACGGGACAGGCCCCCGGTTACTACACCTTC. Its translation: CASSETGQAPGYYTF.

V usage is TRBV30 and J usage is TRBJ1-6; TRBD1 is a possible D gene (5 bases). Deletions cut 0 bases from V and 7 bases from J, with 10 bases between. Germline CDR1 GTSNPN, CDR2 SVGIG (reference sequence). This CDR3 comprises 14 residues. CDR3 loop: CAWSVPGYNSPLHF. In nucleotides, the CDR3 is TGTGCCTGGAGTGTACCAGGGTACAATTCACCCCTCCACTTT.

V usage is TRBV6-5 and J usage is TRBJ1-5, with 7 bases identical to TRBD1. Germline loops: CDR1 MNHEY, CDR2 SVGAGI. The V and J ends lost 8 bases and 2 bases, in that order; junction bases with no gene match: 9. This CDR3 is built from 15 residues. The CDR3 sequence: CASQTGRDGNQPQHF. The CDR3 nucleotides read TGTGCCAGCCAGACAGGGAGAGATGGCAATCAGCCCCAGCATTTT.

This rearrangement joins TRBV18 to TRBJ1-1; TRBD1 agrees at 9 bases. Losses at the gene ends were 4 bases for V and 3 bases for J; bases not matched to a gene: 15. Germline V gene data show CDR1 as KGHSH and CDR2 as LQKENI. This CDR3 is built from 18 residues. The CDR3 DNA is TGTGCCAGCTCACAAGGACAGGGGATGATGGGTAGGGACACTGAAGCTTTCTTT. This encodes CASSQGQGMMGRDTEAFF.